Shown below are 19 T cell receptor beta chains from a single sample sequenced in a study of shared T cell receptors in the human thymus. Produced via immunoSEQ multiplex PCR; TCRdb's table is partial and in-frame only. The sample has approximately 400,000 clones, roughly 94% seen once; the top ten hold approximately 0.02%. The sample was thymocytes. These receptors originate from a human donor.

This chain connects TRBV2 to TRBJ2-7; 8 bases agree with TRBD2. Looked up from germline, CDR1 is SNHLY and CDR2 is FYNNEI. The CDR3 spans 14 residues. V lost 7 bases and J lost 3; bases outside the gene matches: 8. CDR3 region: CASTLDSGNYEQYF. The CDR3 nucleotides are TGTGCCAGCACCCTTGATAGCGGGAACTACGAGCAGTACTTC.

The DNA for the CDR3 is TGTGCCAGCAGTTCCCCCTATCACCACTCTAGCGGGCAAGACCCGCACGAGCAGTACTTC. It is translated as CASSSPYHHSSGQDPHEQYF. The chain links TRBV27 to TRBJ2-7, with 8 nucleotides matching TRBD2. Germline V gene lookup returns CDR1 MNHEY and CDR2 SMNVEV (reference sequence). V shed 4 bases and J 5 bases; nucleotides not matched to a gene: 25. This CDR3 is built from 20 residues.

J is TRBJ2-7 and V is TRBV7-2; 13 bases are shared with TRBD2. Per germline, CDR1 SGHTA and CDR2 FQGNSA. The V segment lost 4 bases and the J segment 1 base; nucleotides outside the gene matches: 10. This CDR3 is built from 18 residues. CDR3 region: CASSSGTSGRAGSYEQYF. CDR3 nucleotide sequence: TGTGCCAGCAGCTCCGGAACTAGCGGGAGGGCCGGATCCTACGAGCAGTACTTC.

The chain recombines TRBV5-1 with TRBJ1-5; a weak D match, TRBD1 (5 bases). Trimming removed 4 bases at V and 4 bases at J, with 21 bases between. Per the germline V gene, CDR1 is SGHRS and CDR2 is YFSETQ. The CDR3 sequence is 17 residues long. In DNA, the CDR3 is TGCGCCAGCAGCCCGGGAGGACGGACATCCCCTAATCAGCCCCAGCATTTT. This encodes CASSPGGRTSPNQPQHF.

The chain is built from TRBV15 and TRBJ2-7; 10 bases align to TRBD2. Germline V gene data show CDR1 as LNHNV and CDR2 as YYDKDF (reference sequence). The CDR3 loop spans 17 amino acids. The V segment lost 5 bases and the J segment 0 bases; nucleotides outside the gene matches: 10. This CDR3 reads CATSPAVVAGGSYEQYF. CDR3 in DNA: TGTGCCACCAGCCCCGCCGTGGTAGCGGGAGGCTCCTACGAGCAGTACTTC.

The V call is TRBV4-2, the J call TRBJ2-1; D is perhaps TRBD2 (6 bases). This CDR3 is 16 amino acids long. The V gene lost 4 bases and the J gene lost 5 bases, with 18 bases spanning the gap. The germline V gene has CDR1 LGHNA and CDR2 YNFKEQ. CDR3 in DNA: TGTGCCAGCAGCCCCCCGTGGGCGGGGACCAACAATGAGCAGTTCTTC. This translates into CASSPPWAGTNNEQFF.

The V and J genes are TRBV7-8 and TRBJ2-7; D uncertain. Germline CDR1 and CDR2: SGHVS and FQNEAQ. This CDR3 spans 13 amino acids. Trimming removed 7 bases at V and 2 bases at J, with 12 bases between. The CDR3 reads CASTVRPAYEQYF. The CDR3 nucleotides are TGTGCCAGCACTGTACGACCGGCCTACGAGCAGTACTTC.

This sequence joins TRBV14 and TRBJ2-5, with 7 nucleotides matching TRBD1. Trimming cost V 4 bases and J 5 bases; bases outside gene matches: 1. Looked up from germline, CDR1 is SGHDN and CDR2 is FVKESK. This CDR3 has 12 amino acids. CDR3 sequence (DNA): TGTGCCAGCAGCCCCAGGGGGGAGACCCAGTACTTC. Protein sequence: CASSPRGETQYF.

This clone is a singleton in its sample. V usage is TRBV5-1 and J usage is TRBJ1-2; D ambiguous. Trimming left V 0 bases short and J 4 bases short, with 7 bases between. The V gene's germline CDR1 is SGHRS and CDR2 YFSETQ. The CDR3 covers 13 residues. CDR3 in amino acids: CASSLGLCYGYTF. In DNA form, the CDR3 reads TGCGCCAGCAGCTTGGGGTTGTGCTATGGCTACACCTTC. Filled out from reference TRBV5-1 and TRBJ1-2, the complete variable domain reads KAGVTQTPRYLIKTRGQQVTLSCSPISGHRSVSWYQQTPGQGLQFLFEYFSETQRNKGNFPGRFSGRQFSNSRSEMNVSTLELGDSALYLCASSLGLCYGYTFGSGTRLTVV.

This chain connects TRBV27 to TRBJ2-7, with D perhaps TRBD2 (5 bases). V lost 6 bases, J lost 2 bases, and 20 bases lay in between. This CDR3 is built from 16 residues. CDR1 is MNHEY, CDR2 SMNVEV, per germline (reference sequence). CDR3 sequence: CASSPLRRIYTYEQYF. The CDR3 DNA follows: TGTGCCAGCAGCCCACTGCGGAGGATATACACCTACGAGCAGTACTTC.

The V gene is TRBV5-1, the J gene TRBJ1-1, with D perhaps matching TRBD1 (6 bases). Germline CDR1 is SGHRS and CDR2 is YFSETQ. The CDR3 runs 14 residues. The V end was cut by 2 bases, the J end by 0 bases, with 8 bases between. In DNA, the CDR3 is TGCGCCAGCAGCTTACAGGGCATGAACACTGAAGCTTTCTTT. It specifies CASSLQGMNTEAFF. The whole variable domain, filled in from reference TRBV5-1 and TRBJ1-1, reads KAGVTQTPRYLIKTRGQQVTLSCSPISGHRSVSWYQQTPGQGLQFLFEYFSETQRNKGNFPGRFSGRQFSNSRSEMNVSTLELGDSALYLCASSLQGMNTEAFFGQGTRLTVV.

This chain joins TRBV7-9 and TRBJ2-1; D might be TRBD1 or TRBD2, each matching 6 bases. Germline V gene sequence: CDR1 SEHNR, CDR2 FQNEAQ (reference sequence). The ends were cut back, 5 bases at V and 3 bases at J, with 14 bases in the middle. The CDR3 spans 15 residues. This CDR3 is CASSPRGEFYNEQFF. The CDR3 coding sequence is TGTGCCAGCAGCCCTAGGGGGGAGTTCTACAATGAGCAGTTCTTC.

The CDR3 nucleotides are TGTGCCAGCAGCTTAGGGTTAGCGGGAGAGGATTTCGGGGAGCTGTTTTTT. The encoded protein is CASSLGLAGEDFGELFF. This chain uses TRBV11-2 with TRBJ2-2, with TRBD2 matching over 9 bases. V dropped 1 base and J dropped 7; count of bases not matched to a gene: 10. In germline, CDR1 is SGHAT, CDR2 FQNNGV. CDR3 length: 17 amino acids.

V gene TRBV10-3 combines with J gene TRBJ2-2; 7 nucleotides match TRBD1. CDR1 and CDR2 (germline): ENHRY, SYGVKD. This CDR3 has 13 residues. With 8 bases clipped from V and 4 bases from J, the junction kept 4 bases outside the gene matches. The CDR3 nucleotides read TGTGCCATCGGGACAGTCCTCACCGGGGAGCTGTTTTTT. It yields the protein CAIGTVLTGELFF.

This clone was observed once. J is TRBJ1-1 and V is TRBV27; 7 nucleotides line up with TRBD1. The CDR3 length is 14 residues. Germline CDR1 reads MNHEY; CDR2 reads SMNVEV (reference sequence). The J segment lost 4 bases and the V segment lost 4 bases, leaving 6 bases of the junction unmatched. The CDR3 bases are TGTGCCAGCAGTTACAGGGGAAGAGGCACTGAAGCTTTCTTT. Translated: CASSYRGRGTEAFF.

V gene TRBV27 combines with J gene TRBJ2-4; 8 nucleotides agree with TRBD1. Germline CDR1 and CDR2: MNHEY and SMNVEV (reference sequence). The V and J ends lost 5 bases and 1 base, in that order; junction bases with no gene match: 7. The CDR3 loop spans 16 amino acids. The CDR3 DNA is TGTGCCAGCAGTATCAGGGGGCATTTCGCCAAAAACATTCAGTACTTC. Protein product: CASSIRGHFAKNIQYF.

Note on this clone: An end of the junction differs from the germline gene, which may be a read error. This chain links TRBV20-1 with TRBJ1-1; the D gene is possibly TRBD1 (5 bases). The CDR3 has 10 amino acids. Germline V CDR1 and CDR2: DFQATT, SNEGSKA (reference sequence). The CDR3 sequence is CSAVVWGERF. CDR3 nucleotide sequence: TGCAGTGCCGTCGTTTGGGGGGAACGTTTT.

The CDR3 reads CASRTLRSTYEQYF. Written as DNA, the CDR3 is TGTGCCAGCAGAACCCTAAGATCGACTTACGAGCAGTACTTC. The chain uses TRBV28 and TRBJ2-7; no reliable D call. CDR3 size: 14 residues. Germline loops: CDR1 MDHEN, CDR2 SYDVKM. Trimming removed 6 bases at V and 4 bases at J, with 16 bases between.

The chain carries TRBV5-6 and TRBJ2-7; 8 bases line up with TRBD2. This CDR3 comprises 14 residues. Germline trimming cut 0 bases from V and 5 bases from J; bases unmatched to any gene: 4. Germline CDR1 reads SGHDT; CDR2 reads YYEEEE. This chain's CDR3 is CASSLGSAGDEQYF. CDR3 DNA sequence: TGTGCCAGCAGCTTGGGTTCAGCGGGAGACGAGCAGTACTTC.